This is a list of T cell receptor beta chains from one sample in a study of memory CD4+ T cells and cytomegalovirus serostatus. The table came from immunoSEQ multiplex PCR; TCRdb's copy has only in-frame clones and leaves some out. The sample has tens of thousands of clones; 82% are singletons. Sequencing input: memory CD4+ T cells from blood. Receptor source: an adult in good health and CMV-seronegative. The CDR3 runs from the conserved cysteine through the conserved F or W. Each record gives: D gene, V gene, J gene, clone size, CDR3 DNA, CDR3 protein. The D gene is left open where the match is weak. Some rows have no size entry. The others give once, few or many, or a class for an expanded clone.

NA	TRBV27	TRBJ2-2	NA	TGTGCCAGCAGTTTAGGACGGTCGAACACCGGGGAGCTGTTTTTT	CASSLGRSNTGELFF
NA	TRBV18	TRBJ1-1	NA	TGTGCCAGCTCGCTGCGGGCCAGGGACACTGAAGCTTTCTTT	CASSLRARDTEAFF
NA	TRBV2	TRBJ1-1	few	TGTGCCAGCAGGATACAGTGGAACACTGAAGCTTTCTTT	CASRIQWNTEAFF
TRBD1	TRBV2	TRBJ1-5	NA	TGTGCCAGCAGTGAAAGGGGGCTTAGCAATCAGCCCCAGCATTTT	CASSERGLSNQPQHF
NA	TRBV5-8	TRBJ2-1	once	TGTGCCAGCAGCTTGGAAAATGAGCAGTTCTTC	CASSLENEQFF
TRBD1	TRBV11-3	TRBJ2-5	NA	TGTGCCAGCAGCCGCGGACAGGACCAAGAGACCCAGTACTTC	CASSRGQDQETQYF
NA	TRBV11-2	TRBJ2-7	NA	TGTGCCAGCAGCTTAGATTGGGAGAGTTACGAGCAGTACTTC	CASSLDWESYEQYF
NA	TRBV2	TRBJ2-6	NA	TGTGCCAGCAGTCCTCGACAAGGAAGCTCTGGGGCCAACGTCCTGACTTTC	CASSPRQGSSGANVLTF
TRBD1	TRBV6-5	TRBJ1-5	NA	TGTGCCAGCAGTTTCGGACAGGGCCGCAATCAGCCCCAGCATTTT	CASSFGQGRNQPQHF
NA	TRBV6-1	TRBJ2-3	NA	TGTGCCAGCAGGGGCACAGATACGCAGTATTTT	CASRGTDTQYF
TRBD2	TRBV5-1	TRBJ2-7	NA	TGCGCCAGCAGGGTAATAGCGGGCTACGAGCAGTACTTC	CASRVIAGYEQYF
TRBD2	TRBV29-1	TRBJ2-3	NA	TGCAGCGTTGAAGATCTCGGTAGCGGGGGGGGAACAGATACGCAGTATTTT	CSVEDLGSGGGTDTQYF
NA	TRBV10-3	TRBJ2-1	few	TGTGCCGCAAAGAGAATTCAGGGTACTGAGCAGTTCTTC	CAAKRIQGTEQFF
NA	TRBV4-2	TRBJ2-3	NA	TGTGCCAGCAGCCAAGCGGGGGGCGCCGATCCAATAGGTCGGTATTTT	CASSQAGGADPIGRYF
TRBD2	TRBV28	TRBJ2-1	NA	TGTGCCAGCAGGCCCCGACTAGCGGGGGGTCTAGATGAGCAGTTCTTC	CASRPRLAGGLDEQFF
NA	TRBV14	TRBJ2-7	NA	TGTGCCAGCAGCCGCCAGCATACAGCCTACGAGCAGTACTTC	CASSRQHTAYEQYF
TRBD2	TRBV5-1	TRBJ2-5	NA	TGCGCCAGCAGCTTGAACCTCCGGGGGGGGAAAGAGACCCAGTACTTC	CASSLNLRGGKETQYF
NA	TRBV4-3	TRBJ1-3	NA	TGCGCCAGCAGCCAAGAAATCCACTCTGGAAACACCATATATTTT	CASSQEIHSGNTIYF
NA	TRBV10-1	TRBJ1-2	NA	TGCGCCAGCAGTGAAAGTCCCCGGAAGGCCTATGGCTACACCTTC	CASSESPRKAYGYTF
NA	TRBV2	TRBJ2-7	NA	TGTGCCAGCAGTGATTGGGGGCTTTACGAGCAGTACTTC	CASSDWGLYEQYF
TRBD2	TRBV11-2	TRBJ2-1	NA	TGTGCCAGCAGCTTAGGGGCTAGCGGGGCCTCCTACAATGAGCAGTTCTTC	CASSLGASGASYNEQFF
NA	TRBV5-4	TRBJ2-4	NA	TGTGCCAGCAGCTTTCAGGGGTTGAAGGACATTCAGTACTTC	CASSFQGLKDIQYF
NA	TRBV11-2	TRBJ1-1	NA	TGTGCCAGCAGCCGGGGGACCCGGAACACTGAAGCTTTCTTT	CASSRGTRNTEAFF
NA	TRBV7-2	TRBJ2-1	NA	TGTGCCAGCAGCTTATATGGGCTACACAATGAGCAGTTCTTC	CASSLYGLHNEQFF
TRBD2	TRBV10-3	TRBJ2-7	NA	TGTGCCACCGCCCCTCACCGGGGAGGCGGGGGGGCGTACGAGCAGTACTTC	CATAPHRGGGGAYEQYF
NA	TRBV28	TRBJ1-4	NA	TGTGCCAGCAGTTTAAAAGGGGCGGTAAATGCTGAAAAACTGTTTTTT	CASSLKGAVNAEKLFF
NA	TRBV7-2	TRBJ2-3	NA	TGTGCCAGCAGCTTAGAGGGGCCAGGTTGGGATACGCAGTATTTT	CASSLEGPGWDTQYF
TRBD1	TRBV6-1	TRBJ1-3	NA	TGTGCCAGCAGTGTAGGGACAGGGGACTACCGTGGCTCTGGAAACACCATATATTTT	CASSVGTGDYRGSGNTIYF
NA	TRBV29-1	TRBJ2-7	NA	TGCAGCGTTTTGGCCCGGACGTCCTCCTACGAGCAGTACTTC	CSVLARTSSYEQYF
TRBD1	TRBV7-2	TRBJ1-5	NA	TGTGCCAGCAGCTTGTACAGGGGTAGCAATCAGCCCCAGCATTTT	CASSLYRGSNQPQHF
TRBD1	TRBV5-1	TRBJ2-3	NA	TGCGCCAGCACCACTGACAGGGCTAGCACAGATACGCAGTATTTT	CASTTDRASTDTQYF
TRBD1	TRBV15	TRBJ2-1	NA	TGTGCCACCAGCAGAGGCCTAGGACAGGACAATGAGCAGTTCTTC	CATSRGLGQDNEQFF
TRBD1	TRBV28	TRBJ1-4	NA	TGTGCCAGCAGTTCGTATCCCGGGACAGGGAATAATGAAAAACTGTTTTTT	CASSSYPGTGNNEKLFF
NA	TRBV7-4	TRBJ2-3	NA	TGTGCCAGCAGCCCAGGAGGGGCAGATACGCAGTATTTT	CASSPGGADTQYF
TRBD1	TRBV5-4	TRBJ1-2	NA	TGTGCCAGCAACTTGTTTGGACAGGGAGTATATGGCTACACCTTC	CASNLFGQGVYGYTF
NA	TRBV11-1	TRBJ2-3	NA	TGTGCCAGCAGCTTAGCGTCAAGGTCTAGCACAGATACGCAGTATTTT	CASSLASRSSTDTQYF
TRBD2	TRBV5-6	TRBJ2-1	NA	TGTGCCAGCAGCCTCCGAAGGACTAGCGGGGTTGGTGAGCAGTTCTTC	CASSLRRTSGVGEQFF
NA	TRBV29-1	TRBJ2-4	NA	TGCAGCGCGGAAAGTAGAGCCAAAAACATTCAGTACTTC	CSAESRAKNIQYF
NA	TRBV6-6	TRBJ1-1	once	TGTGCCAGCAGGGCAAGACTGGCTGAAGCTTTCTTT	CASRARLAEAFF
NA	TRBV20-1	TRBJ2-1	NA	TGCAGTGAACCGGGGGGCGAGCAGTTCTTC	CSEPGGEQFF
TRBD1	TRBV6-5	TRBJ1-5	NA	TGTGCCAGCAGTACGGACAGGGGAGCTCAGCCCCAGCATTTT	CASSTDRGAQPQHF
NA	TRBV5-1	TRBJ2-2	NA	TGCGCCAGCAGCTTTGGTGGGGCCACCGGGGAGCTGTTTTTT	CASSFGGATGELFF
NA	TRBV7-8	TRBJ1-5	NA	TGTGCCAGCAGCTCCCTAGGTGGGGGGAGCAATCAGCCCCAGCATTTT	CASSSLGGGSNQPQHF
TRBD1	TRBV18	TRBJ2-7	NA	TGTGCCAGCTTAAGAGAAAGACAGGGGGCTAACGAGCAGTACTTC	CASLRERQGANEQYF
NA	TRBV7-6	TRBJ1-6	NA	TGTGCCAGCTCTCCGGCGGTAGGGCTTGAATCACCCCTCCACTTT	CASSPAVGLESPLHF
NA	TRBV5-4	TRBJ1-1	NA	TGTGCCAGCAGCTTAACCAGCGCGAACACTGAAGCTTTCTTT	CASSLTSANTEAFF
NA	TRBV4-3	TRBJ1-2	NA	TGCGCCAGCAGCCAAGACTACGACAGCCCTCGCTATGGCTACACCTTC	CASSQDYDSPRYGYTF
TRBD1	TRBV2	TRBJ1-2	NA	TGTGCCAGCAGTGAAGTCACAGGGGGCAACTATGGCTACACCTTC	CASSEVTGGNYGYTF
NA	TRBV25-1	TRBJ1-3	NA	TGTGCCAGCGGGAACACACGAAACACCATATATTTT	CASGNTRNTIYF
NA	TRBV9	TRBJ2-6	NA	TGTGCCAGCAGCGGGTCAGGGTTTGCTGGGGCCAACGTCCTGACTTTC	CASSGSGFAGANVLTF
TRBD1	TRBV19	TRBJ2-7	NA	TGTGCCAGTAGTAAGGACAGGGTGGCCTACGAGCAGTACTTC	CASSKDRVAYEQYF
TRBD1	TRBV28	TRBJ1-2	NA	TGTGCCAGCAGTTTACCTTCGACAGGGGCCTATGGCTACACCTTC	CASSLPSTGAYGYTF
TRBD1	TRBV30	TRBJ1-2	NA	TGTGCCTGGAGGAATGCAGGGGGTTATGGCTACACCTTC	CAWRNAGGYGYTF
NA	TRBV9	TRBJ2-2	NA	TGTGCCAGCAGCGTAAGTTCGAACACCGGGGAGCTGTTTTTT	CASSVSSNTGELFF
TRBD1	TRBV19	TRBJ2-1	NA	TGTGCCAGTAGTACCTCGGACAGGGTGGGATACAATGAGCAGTTCTTC	CASSTSDRVGYNEQFF